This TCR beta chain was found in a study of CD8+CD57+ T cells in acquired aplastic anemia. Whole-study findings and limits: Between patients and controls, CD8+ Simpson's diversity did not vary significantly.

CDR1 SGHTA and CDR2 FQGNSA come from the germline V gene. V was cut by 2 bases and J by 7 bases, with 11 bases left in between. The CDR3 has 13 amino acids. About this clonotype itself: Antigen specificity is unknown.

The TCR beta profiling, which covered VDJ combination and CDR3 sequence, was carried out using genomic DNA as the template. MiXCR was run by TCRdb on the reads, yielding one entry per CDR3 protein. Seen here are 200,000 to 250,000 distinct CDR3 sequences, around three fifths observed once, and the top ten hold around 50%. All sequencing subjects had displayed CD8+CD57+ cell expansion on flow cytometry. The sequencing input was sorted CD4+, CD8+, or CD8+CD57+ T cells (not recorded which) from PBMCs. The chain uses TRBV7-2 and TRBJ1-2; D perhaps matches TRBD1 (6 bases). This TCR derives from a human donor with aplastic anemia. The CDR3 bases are TGTGCCAGCAGCTTATCCCAGGGGAGTGGCTACACCTTC. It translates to CASSLSQGSGYTF. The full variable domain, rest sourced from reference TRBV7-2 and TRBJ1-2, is GAGVSQSPSNKVTEKGKDVELRCDPISGHTALYWYRQSLGQGLEFLIYFQGNSAPDKSGLPSDRFSAERTGGSVSTLTIQRTQQEDSAVYLCASSLSQGSGYTFGSGTRLTVV.